This T cell receptor beta chain was sequenced for a study of cytomegalovirus exposure and HLA in healthy donors. After removal of 3 bases from V and 4 bases from J, the junction contained 5 bases not matched to a gene. This CDR3 is built from 14 residues. Looked up from germline, CDR1 is MDHEN and CDR2 is SYDVKM. Amplification used 60 Vbeta primers and 13 Jbeta primers. Repertoires were generated with immunoSEQ multiplex PCR, while TCRdb's copy carries only in-frame clones and drops some. The sample shows fewer than 250,000 clones, around four fifths of them seen only once. The material sequenced was PBMCs. The receptor's source is a male donor in good health and CMV-seronegative. The chain employs TRBV28 and TRBJ2-7, with 8 positions matching TRBD1. The CDR3 here is CASSLGTGEYEQYF. CDR3 coding DNA: TGTGCCAGCAGTTTGGGGACAGGAGAGTACGAGCAGTACTTC.